Each of the 4 T cell receptor beta chains below was sequenced from the same sample in a study of cytomegalovirus exposure and HLA in healthy donors. This PCR relied on a set of 60 Vbeta primers and 13 Jbeta primers. Data came from immunoSEQ multiplex PCR; TCRdb stores just in-frame clones and leaves some out. The profile shows about 170,000 clones, around 75% of them singletons. Sequencing input: PBMCs. The source is a woman between 50 and 59 years old in good health and CMV-seropositive.

In its sample, this clone was seen a few times. This chain connects TRBV2 to TRBJ1-1, with D perhaps matching TRBD1 (5 bases). CDR3 length: 13 amino acids. Germline CDR1 and CDR2: SNHLY and FYNNEI. V was shortened by 7 bases and J by 3 bases, with 12 bases between the two germline ends. CDR3 bases: TGTGCCAGCATTGAGGTGGGGCACACTGAAGCTTTCTTT. This encodes CASIEVGHTEAFF.

J is TRBJ2-3 and V is TRBV10-3, with TRBD2 matching 8 bases. The V segment lost 8 bases and the J segment 1 base; nucleotides outside the gene matches: 5. Germline V gene data show CDR1 as ENHRY and CDR2 as SYGVKD. The CDR3 totals 14 residues. CDR3 sequence reads: CAIPGTRGTDTQYF. The CDR3 DNA is TGTGCCATCCCCGGGACTAGGGGCACAGATACGCAGTATTTT.

The gene calls are TRBV7-9 and TRBJ1-5, with D unclear. V lost 1 base, J lost 4 bases, and 11 bases lay in between. Germline V gene sequence: CDR1 SEHNR, CDR2 FQNEAQ (reference sequence). CDR3 length equals 15 residues. This CDR3 is CASSLGRGLNQPQHF. CDR3 in DNA: TGTGCCAGCAGCTTAGGGCGCGGCTTGAATCAGCCCCAGCATTTT.

The gene calls are TRBV19 and TRBJ2-6, with a tentative D call TRBD2 (6 bases). Looked up from germline, CDR1 is LNHDA and CDR2 is SQIVND (reference sequence). CDR3 length equals 13 residues. CDR3 amino acids: CAVEGSGANVLTF. The CDR3 DNA is TGTGCAGTGGAGGGCTCTGGGGCCAACGTCCTGACTTTC.